The 21 T cell receptor beta chains given below trace back to one sample, sequenced in a study of cytomegalovirus exposure and HLA in healthy donors. Primers: 60 Vbeta forward and 13 Jbeta reverse. Using immunoSEQ multiplex PCR, the repertoire was profiled, and TCRdb retains in-frame clones only, with some absent. The data show 90,000 or so clones, 69% seen once. Sequencing used PBMCs. These receptors were taken from a man aged 45-65 years in good health and CMV-seronegative.

The chain is built from TRBV15 and TRBJ1-1; TRBD1 might be the D (5 bases). The CDR3 totals 14 residues. The V end lost 8 bases, the J end lost 5 bases, and 18 bases lay between the germline ends. Per the germline V gene, CDR1 is LNHNV and CDR2 is YYDKDF (reference sequence). DNA of the CDR3: TGTGCCACCCAACGGGGGACCTCGCGGACTGAAGCTTTCTTT. Translating gives CATQRGTSRTEAFF.

The genes are TRBV15 and TRBJ1-1; D unclear. V lost 1 base to trimming and J lost 0 bases, with 9 bases between them. This CDR3 is built from 15 residues. Germline assignment: CDR1 LNHNV and CDR2 YYDKDF (reference sequence). The CDR3 DNA is TGTGCCACCAGCAGAGGAGGGTTAATGAACACTGAAGCTTTCTTT. This codes for CATSRGGLMNTEAFF.

The rearrangement uses TRBV2 and TRBJ2-1; 9 positions agree with TRBD2. The CDR3 contains 11 residues. V gave up 6 bases and J gave up 15 bases; unmatched junction bases: 6. CDR1 SNHLY and CDR2 FYNNEI come from the germline V gene. The DNA of the CDR3 is TGTGCCAGCAGCCGACTAGCGGTTCCGTTCTTC. This translates into CASSRLAVPFF.

V usage is TRBV2 and J usage is TRBJ2-7; no reliable D call. The V end was cut by 1 base, the J end by 6 bases, with 10 bases between. CDR3 length: 13 amino acids. Germline CDR1 SNHLY, CDR2 FYNNEI. CDR3 DNA sequence: TGTGCCAGCAGTGAAGTGGGCACGAGCGAGCAGTACTTC. Its protein product is CASSEVGTSEQYF.

The chain has TRBV7-2 and TRBJ2-1, with D tentatively TRBD1 (5 bases). The V and J ends lost 0 bases and 4 bases respectively, with 7 bases between them. Germline CDR1 SGHTA, CDR2 FQGNSA. This CDR3 has 14 amino acids. The CDR3 reads CASSLARQYNEQFF. DNA of the CDR3: TGTGCCAGCAGCTTAGCTAGACAGTACAATGAGCAGTTCTTC.

The chain uses TRBV7-8 and TRBJ2-7; D unresolved. The length of the CDR3 is 13 residues. V shed 5 bases and J shed 3 bases, with 11 bases lying between them. From germline, CDR1 is SGHVS and CDR2 FQNEAQ. CDR3 nucleotides: TGTGCCAGCAGCCTACTCGGTAACTACGAGCAGTACTTC. As protein: CASSLLGNYEQYF.

This clone showed up just a few times. V is TRBV6-6 and J is TRBJ1-2, with TRBD1 matching over 7 bases. V shed 2 bases and J 2 bases; nucleotides not matched to a gene: 2. CDR3 length equals 14 residues. Germline CDR1 reads MNHNY; CDR2 reads SVGAGI (reference sequence). CDR3 sequence (DNA): TGTGCCAGCAGTTACGCGACAGGGAACTATGGCTACACCTTC. Its protein product is CASSYATGNYGYTF.

The chain couples TRBV7-9 to TRBJ2-5; possible D gene TRBD1, 6 bases. Germline CDR1 and CDR2: SEHNR and FQNEAQ (reference sequence). V lost 4 bases and J lost 4, with 13 bases in between. The CDR3 has 14 amino acids. The CDR3 region has the DNA TGTGCCAGCAGCTCTTGGACAGAAAGAGAGACCCAGTACTTC. Protein sequence: CASSSWTERETQYF.

The genes are TRBV6-1 and TRBJ1-1; 9 positions agree with TRBD1. Germline trimming cut 0 bases from V and 1 base from J; bases unmatched to any gene: 0. Germline lookup yields CDR1 MNHNS and CDR2 SASEGT. This CDR3 has 15 amino acids. CDR3 nucleotides: TGTGCCAGCAGTGAAGCGGGACAGGGGAACACTGAAGCTTTCTTT. Amino acids: CASSEAGQGNTEAFF.

This clone was seen a single time. The chain joins TRBV28 to TRBJ2-7; unclear D gene. CDR3 length equals 14 residues. V lost 4 bases and J lost 3, with 13 bases in between. Germline V gene sequence: CDR1 MDHEN, CDR2 SYDVKM. CDR3 DNA: TGTGCCAGCAGTTCGACACCTAAACTCTACGAGCAGTACTTC. This translates into CASSSTPKLYEQYF. The full variable domain, completed using reference TRBV28 and TRBJ2-7, is DVKVTQSSRYLVKRTGEKVFLECVQDMDHENMFWYRQDPGLGLRLIYFSYDVKMKEKGDIPEGYSVSREKKERFSLILESASTNQTSMYLCASSSTPKLYEQYFGPGTRLTVT.

This chain connects TRBV7-2 to TRBJ1-1, with TRBD1 matching over 9 bases. The CDR3 consists of 13 residues. With 7 bases clipped from V and 5 bases from J, the junction kept 5 bases outside the gene matches. CDR1 is SGHTA, CDR2 FQGNSA, per germline. This chain's CDR3 is CASKQGAWTEAFF. The CDR3 nucleotides are TGTGCCAGCAAACAGGGGGCTTGGACTGAAGCTTTCTTT.

The chain recombines TRBV7-2 with TRBJ1-1, with TRBD1 identical over 10 bases. Per the germline V gene, CDR1 is SGHTA and CDR2 is FQGNSA. This CDR3 is 14 amino acids long. The V segment lost 6 bases and the J segment 8 bases; nucleotides outside the gene matches: 9. DNA for the CDR3: TGTGCCAGCAGTAGGACAGGGGGGGAACTAGAAGCTTTCTTT. Its translation is CASSRTGGELEAFF.

The chain employs TRBV15 and TRBJ1-5, with 7 bases matching TRBD1. CDR1 and CDR2 (germline): LNHNV, YYDKDF (reference sequence). J was trimmed by 3 bases and V by 6 bases; bases with no gene match: 5. This CDR3 has 14 amino acids. The CDR3 region has the DNA TGTGCCACCAGAAGACAGGGTGCCAATCAGCCCCAGCATTTT. Its protein is CATRRQGANQPQHF. The full variable domain, completed using reference TRBV15 and TRBJ1-5, is DAMVIQNPRYQVTQFGKPVTLSCSQTLNHNVMYWYQQKSSQAPKLLFHYYDKDFNNEADTPDNFQSRRPNTSFCFLDIRSPGLGDTAMYLCATRRQGANQPQHFGDGTRLSIL.

The chain uses TRBV10-3 and TRBJ2-1; TRBD2 aligns across 9 bases. The CDR3 has 15 amino acids. With V trimmed by 3 bases and J by 6 bases, 6 bases remained unmatched. The germline CDR1 and CDR2 sequences are ENHRY and SYGVKD. CDR3 sequence (DNA): TGTGCCATCAGTGAAGTGCTAGCGGGACGCAATGAGCAGTTCTTC. Its protein is CAISEVLAGRNEQFF.

The chain carries TRBV6-1 and TRBJ1-5, with no clear D. CDR3 length: 13 residues. V was shortened by 6 bases and J by 3 bases, with 9 bases between the two germline ends. CDR1 and CDR2 from the germline V gene are MNHNS and SASEGT. CDR3 DNA: TGTGCCAGCAGGTGGCAGTTCAATCAGCCCCAGCATTTT. Its protein product is CASRWQFNQPQHF.

The chain joins TRBV4-1 to TRBJ1-6, with a tentative D call TRBD1 (6 bases). V was shortened by 1 base and J by 7 bases, with 11 bases between the two germline ends. The CDR3 is made up of 15 amino acids. Germline V gives CDR1 MGHRA, CDR2 YSYEKL. In DNA form, the CDR3 reads TGCGCCAGCAGCCAAGGGTCGACAGGAAATTCACCCCTCCACTTT. It translates to CASSQGSTGNSPLHF.

The rearrangement links TRBV7-3 to TRBJ2-5, with D unclear. Between the trimmed V and J ends, which lost 2 bases and 1 base, there was a span of 11 bases. This CDR3 is built from 15 residues. Germline V lookup: CDR1 SGHTA, CDR2 FQGTGA. This chain's CDR3 is CASSLFSTPQETQYF. The CDR3 DNA reads as TGTGCCAGCAGCTTATTCTCGACACCCCAAGAGACCCAGTACTTC. The entire variable domain, with the rest obtained from reference TRBV7-3 and TRBJ2-5, is as follows: GAGVSQTPSNKVTEKGKYVELRCDPISGHTALYWYRQSLGQGPEFLIYFQGTGAADDSGLPNDRFFAVRPEGSVSTLKIQRTERGDSAVYLCASSLFSTPQETQYFGPGTRLLVL.

The V gene is TRBV2, the J gene TRBJ2-1, with 7 positions matching TRBD2. This CDR3 is built from 15 residues. From germline, CDR1 is SNHLY and CDR2 FYNNEI. V trimming: 6 bases; J trimming: 3 bases; junction bases outside the gene matches: 8. DNA of the CDR3: TGTGCCAGCAGCCCCGGGACTACCCTCTACAATGAGCAGTTCTTC. Protein sequence: CASSPGTTLYNEQFF.

The chain uses TRBV30 and TRBJ1-2; D is unclear. Germline CDR1 and CDR2: GTSNPN and SVGIG (reference sequence). V lost 3 bases, J lost 6 bases, and 11 bases lay in between. The CDR3 extends over 12 amino acids. CDR3 amino acids: CAWSVALNGYTF. In nucleotides, the CDR3 is TGTGCCTGGAGCGTGGCTCTGAATGGCTACACCTTC.

This sequence joins TRBV5-4 and TRBJ1-5, with D possibly TRBD1 on 5 matching bases. V was trimmed by 2 bases and J by 1 base, leaving 7 bases between them. The CDR3 covers 14 residues. Germline lookup yields CDR1 SGHNT and CDR2 YYREEE (reference sequence). CDR3 amino acids: CASSFGGSNQPQHF. Written as DNA, the CDR3 is TGTGCCAGCAGCTTCGGGGGGAGCAATCAGCCCCAGCATTTT.

The chain has TRBV5-8 and TRBJ1-2; no reliable D call. Germline V gene data show CDR1 as SGHTS and CDR2 as YDEGEE. The CDR3 runs to 13 residues. V gave up 5 bases and J gave up 8 bases, with 16 bases separating them. DNA of the CDR3: TGTGCCAGCAGTCCCCGCGTGTACGGGGGCTACACCTTC. Translated, it gives CASSPRVYGGYTF.